These 19 T cell receptor beta chains came from one sample sequenced in a study of cytomegalovirus exposure and HLA in healthy donors. PCR used 60 Vbeta primers and 13 Jbeta primers. Method: immunoSEQ multiplex PCR; TCRdb's copy keeps in-frame clones and lacks some. Of 130,000 to 150,000 clones detected, 65% to 85% appear once; the ten largest clones hold less than 8%. Material: PBMCs. These receptors were obtained from a woman aged 35 to 49 in good health and CMV-seropositive.

The V call is TRBV6-5, the J call TRBJ2-1, with D possibly being TRBD1 (6 bases). Germline V gene lookup returns CDR1 MNHEY and CDR2 SVGAGI. The length of the CDR3 is 11 residues. V lost 7 bases and J lost 10, with 11 bases in between. This chain's CDR3 is CASTQGPEQFF. The CDR3 DNA sequence: TGTGCCAGCACGCAGGGGCCGGAGCAGTTCTTC.

In its sample, this clone was seen once. The rearrangement links TRBV28 to TRBJ1-5; TRBD1 matches 7 bases. V gave up 1 base and J gave up 7 bases; unmatched junction bases: 7. Looked up from germline, CDR1 is MDHEN and CDR2 is SYDVKM. This CDR3 has 15 residues. The chain's CDR3 is CASSLSTTGWQPQHF. Here the CDR3 DNA reads TGTGCCAGCAGTTTATCCACGACAGGGTGGCAGCCCCAGCATTTT.

About this clone itself: In the same sample, other DNA sequences code for this CDR3. The rearrangement links TRBV5-6 to TRBJ1-1; D not resolved. V shed 0 bases and J shed 7 bases, with 10 bases lying between them. Germline V gene sequence: CDR1 SGHDT, CDR2 YYEEEE. CDR3 length equals 13 residues. The CDR3 here is CASSLVDSGEAFF. The CDR3 DNA sequence: TGTGCCAGCAGCTTGGTAGACTCGGGTGAAGCTTTCTTT.

The chain uses TRBV5-1 and TRBJ1-1; 12 bases map to TRBD1. The CDR3 has 19 residues. V shed 3 bases and J 0 bases; nucleotides not matched to a gene: 12. Germline V gene sequence: CDR1 SGHRS, CDR2 YFSETQ. CDR3 amino acids: CASSSPRWDRGLLNTEAFF. The CDR3 DNA is TGCGCCAGCAGCTCCCCACGATGGGACAGGGGGCTGTTGAACACTGAAGCTTTCTTT.

The chain recombines TRBV28 with TRBJ2-3, with 10 bases identical to TRBD2. The trim removed 2 bases at V and 6 bases at J, leaving 17 bases unmatched. This CDR3 spans 19 amino acids. Germline V gene data show CDR1 as MDHEN and CDR2 as SYDVKM. The chain's CDR3 is CASSLHLPGVAGGQDTQYF. CDR3 DNA sequence: TGTGCCAGCAGTTTACACCTCCCCGGAGTAGCGGGGGGTCAGGATACGCAGTATTTT.

The chain links TRBV10-3 to TRBJ1-1, with 9 bases aligning to TRBD1. Germline CDR1 is ENHRY and CDR2 is SYGVKD. CDR3 length: 16 residues. Trimming took 4 bases from V and 1 from J; bases not matched to a gene: 7. This chain's CDR3 is CAISGDRTGANTEAFF. The CDR3 DNA reads as TGTGCCATCAGTGGGGATAGGACAGGGGCGAACACTGAAGCTTTCTTT.

The count of this clone is one. The gene calls are TRBV9 and TRBJ1-3, with 8 bases matching TRBD1. The germline CDR1 and CDR2 sequences are SGDLS and YYNGEE. The junction had 7 bases not matched to a gene; V was cut back by 3 bases and J by 2 bases. This CDR3 has 16 amino acids. The CDR3 DNA reads TGTGCCAGCAGCGCCAGGGGACAGGTTACTGGAAACACCATATATTTT. Protein: CASSARGQVTGNTIYF.

The CDR3 here is CASSTLISGGYYGYTF. CDR3 sequence (DNA): TGTGCCAGCAGCACACTAATATCAGGGGGATACTATGGCTACACCTTC. V and J are TRBV5-5 and TRBJ1-2; TRBD1 aligns across 7 bases. CDR3 length equals 16 residues. The V and J ends lost 4 bases and 3 bases, in that order; junction bases with no gene match: 12. Germline CDR1 is SGHKS and CDR2 is YYEKEE (reference sequence).

V and J are TRBV15 and TRBJ1-1; 8 bases align to TRBD1. Germline assignment: CDR1 LNHNV and CDR2 YYDKDF (reference sequence). The CDR3 is 16 residues long. The V and J ends lost 0 bases and 0 bases, in that order; junction bases with no gene match: 3. The CDR3: CATSRDRGPMNTEAFF. In nucleotides, the CDR3 is TGTGCCACCAGCAGAGACAGGGGGCCCATGAACACTGAAGCTTTCTTT.

This chain joins TRBV6-5 and TRBJ2-7, with D perhaps matching TRBD2 (6 bases). Germline assignment: CDR1 MNHEY and CDR2 SVGAGI. Between the trimmed V and J ends, which lost 2 bases and 4 bases, there was a span of 15 bases. The CDR3 has 15 amino acids. Written as DNA, the CDR3 is TGTGCCAGCAGTTACGGGGTGGCGGGGTGGTACGAGCAGTACTTC. It yields the protein CASSYGVAGWYEQYF.

Details on this clone: The same CDR3 can be traced to other DNA sequences in this sample. The CDR3 bases are TGTGCCAGCAGTGGACTCTACGAGCAGTACTTC. Protein: CASSGLYEQYF. This sequence joins TRBV6-1 and TRBJ2-7; D unclear. CDR3 length: 11 amino acids. Trimming pared 4 bases from V and 3 bases from J, leaving 4 bases between. Germline loops: CDR1 MNHNS, CDR2 SASEGT.

This clone has a handful of counts. The chain has TRBV5-4 and TRBJ1-1; tentative D call: TRBD1 (5 bases). Germline CDR1 reads SGHNT; CDR2 reads YYREEE (reference sequence). Between the trimmed V and J ends, which lost 4 bases and 1 base, there was a span of 8 bases. This CDR3 comprises 13 residues. This CDR3 reads CASSPTENTEAFF. As DNA, the CDR3 is TGTGCCAGCAGCCCGACAGAGAACACTGAAGCTTTCTTT.

The rearrangement links TRBV6-1 to TRBJ2-7; D might be TRBD1 (6 bases). CDR3 size: 14 residues. The germline V gene encodes CDR1 MNHNS and CDR2 SASEGT. Trimming removed 6 bases from V and 2 bases from J, with 14 bases in between. The CDR3 DNA reads TGTGCCAGCAGCGGGACATCCACTCCCTACGAGCAGTACTTC. Amino acid sequence: CASSGTSTPYEQYF.

The chain uses TRBV18 and TRBJ2-1, with D possibly TRBD2 on 7 matching bases. Trimming shortened V by 1 base and J by 10 bases, and 20 bases separated the two germline ends. The CDR3 covers 16 residues. CDR1 is KGHSH and CDR2 is LQKENI in the germline V gene. CDR3 bases: TGTGCCAGCTCACCACGGGCCGCGGGGGCGGTTTTAGAGCAGTTCTTC. Residues: CASSPRAAGAVLEQFF.

There are a few counts of this clone. The chain uses TRBV6-4 and TRBJ1-2; a possible D gene is TRBD1 (5 bases). V was cut by 4 bases and J by 5 bases, with 17 bases left in between. Germline CDR1 reads MRHNA; CDR2 reads SNTAGT. The length of the CDR3 is 15 residues. CDR3 sequence reads: CASSVQPGQGYGYTF. Written as DNA, the CDR3 is TGTGCCAGCAGTGTCCAACCAGGACAAGGGTATGGCTACACCTTC.

The rearrangement uses TRBV2 and TRBJ1-6; TRBD1 aligns across 7 bases. From germline, CDR1 is SNHLY and CDR2 FYNNEI. V was clipped by 4 bases and J by 8 bases; unmatched bases: 2. The CDR3 is made up of 13 amino acids. The CDR3 spells CASSGQGHSPLHF. The CDR3 DNA reads as TGTGCCAGCAGTGGACAGGGCCATTCACCCCTCCACTTT.

The chain combines TRBV30 with TRBJ2-1, with TRBD1 identical over 9 bases. V shed 3 bases, J shed 7 bases, and the junction held 7 bases outside the gene matches. Germline V gives CDR1 GTSNPN, CDR2 SVGIG (reference sequence). The CDR3 is made up of 14 amino acids. Here the CDR3 reads CAWRAGTGLNEQFF. In DNA form, the CDR3 reads TGTGCCTGGAGAGCCGGGACAGGGCTTAATGAGCAGTTCTTC. Complete variable domain (other parts from reference TRBV30 and TRBJ2-1): SQTIHQWPATLVQPVGSPLSLECTVEGTSNPNLYWYRQAAGRGLQLLFYSVGIGQISSEVPQNLSASRPQDRQFILSSKKLLLSDSGFYLCAWRAGTGLNEQFFGPGTRLTVL.

This chain joins TRBV5-1 and TRBJ2-2; D uncertain. The germline CDR1 and CDR2 sequences are SGHRS and YFSETQ. The V end lost 0 bases, the J end lost 0 bases, and 6 bases lay between the germline ends. This CDR3 has 15 amino acids. The CDR3 DNA is TGCGCCAGCAGCTTGGGGGCCACGAACACCGGGGAGCTGTTTTTT. Protein sequence: CASSLGATNTGELFF. The full variable domain, with the rest looked up from reference TRBV5-1 and TRBJ2-2, is KAGVTQTPRYLIKTRGQQVTLSCSPISGHRSVSWYQQTPGQGLQFLFEYFSETQRNKGNFPGRFSGRQFSNSRSEMNVSTLELGDSALYLCASSLGATNTGELFFGEGSRLTVL.

A single count supports this clone. The chain couples TRBV9 to TRBJ2-3, with 14 positions matching TRBD2. This CDR3 is built from 18 residues. CDR1 SGDLS and CDR2 YYNGEE come from the germline V gene. Trimming took 4 bases from V and 0 from J; bases not matched to a gene: 7. The CDR3 loop is CASSTRTSGGISTDTQYF. CDR3 bases: TGTGCCAGCAGCACCAGGACTAGCGGGGGGATTAGCACAGATACGCAGTATTTT.